Detailed here is one T cell receptor (beta chain). The data were taken from a study of CD8+ T cells in alopecia areata. In the study overall: At a dose of 5 to 10 mg twice daily, oral tofacitinib was given to treated patients.

Sequencing templates came from extracted RNA that was reverse transcribed into cDNA. Generated by immunoSEQ multiplex PCR, the TCRdb table keeps only in-frame clones and is missing some. Of fewer than 200,000 clones in the sample, roughly 70% were seen once. Sampling of alopecia areata patients yielded lesional scalp punch biopsies as well as peripheral blood. Sorted out of PBMCs were CD4+ T cells and CD8+ T cells. The germline CDR1 and CDR2 sequences are SGHVS and FQNEAQ. Trimming stripped 5 bases from V and 5 bases from J, with 14 bases between. CDR3 size: 14 residues. This material consisted of CD8+ T cells sorted from blood, taken at week 0. The chain links TRBV7-8 to TRBJ2-3, with unresolved D. The receptor was isolated from a human donor with alopecia areata. For the CDR3, the DNA is TGTGCCAGCAGCCAAAATGGCTTTAGAGATACGCAGTATTTT. It yields the protein CASSQNGFRDTQYF.